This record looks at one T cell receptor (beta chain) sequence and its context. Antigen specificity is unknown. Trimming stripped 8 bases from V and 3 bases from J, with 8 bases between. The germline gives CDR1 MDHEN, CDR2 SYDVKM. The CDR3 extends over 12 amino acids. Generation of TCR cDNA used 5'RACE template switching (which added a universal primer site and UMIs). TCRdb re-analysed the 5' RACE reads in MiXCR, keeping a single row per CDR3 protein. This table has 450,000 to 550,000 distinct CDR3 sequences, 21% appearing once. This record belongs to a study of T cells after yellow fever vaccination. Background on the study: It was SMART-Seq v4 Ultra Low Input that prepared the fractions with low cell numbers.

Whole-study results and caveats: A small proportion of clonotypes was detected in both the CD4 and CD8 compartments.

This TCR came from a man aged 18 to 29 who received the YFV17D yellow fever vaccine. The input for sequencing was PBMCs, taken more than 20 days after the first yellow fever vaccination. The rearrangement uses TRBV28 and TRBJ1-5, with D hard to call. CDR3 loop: CASVRYNQPQHF. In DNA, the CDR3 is TGTGCCAGCGTTAGGTACAATCAGCCCCAGCATTTT.